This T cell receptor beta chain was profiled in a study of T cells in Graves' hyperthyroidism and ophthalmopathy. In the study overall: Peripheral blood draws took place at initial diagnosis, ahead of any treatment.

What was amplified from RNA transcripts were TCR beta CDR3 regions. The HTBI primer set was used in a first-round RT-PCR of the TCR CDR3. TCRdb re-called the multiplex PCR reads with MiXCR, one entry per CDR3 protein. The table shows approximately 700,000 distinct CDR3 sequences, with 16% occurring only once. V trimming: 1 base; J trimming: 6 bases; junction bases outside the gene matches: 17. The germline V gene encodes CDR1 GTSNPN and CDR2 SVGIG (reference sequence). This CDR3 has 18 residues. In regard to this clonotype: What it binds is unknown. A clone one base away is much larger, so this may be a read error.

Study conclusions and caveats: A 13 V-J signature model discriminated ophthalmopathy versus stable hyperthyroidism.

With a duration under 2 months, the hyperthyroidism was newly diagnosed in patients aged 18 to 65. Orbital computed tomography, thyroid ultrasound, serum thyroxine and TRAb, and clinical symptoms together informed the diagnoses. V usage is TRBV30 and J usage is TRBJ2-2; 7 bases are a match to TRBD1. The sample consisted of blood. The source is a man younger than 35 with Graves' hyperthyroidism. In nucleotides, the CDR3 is TGTGCCTGGAGTGATGACTCGACAGGGACCATCTCGGCCGGGGAGCTGTTTTTT. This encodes CAWSDDSTGTISAGELFF.